This passage covers 16 T cell receptor beta chains from one sample sequenced in a study of T cells in Graves' hyperthyroidism and ophthalmopathy (dated by TCRdb to between 2018 and 2020). Receptors were amplified or captured by multiplex PCR. The data were produced on an Illumina HiSeq 2000. The TCR beta CDR3 regions were amplified from the RNA transcripts. For the first round of RT-PCR on the TCR CDR3, the HTBI primer set was used together with the Qiagen OneStep RT-PCR kit. Starting from the raw public reads, TCRdb applied fastp trimming at Q25, assembled clones with MiXCR and retained in-frame beta chains. Rows merge per CDR3 protein into single entries with the most common DNA and genes. The sample yields more than 600,000 distinct CDR3 sequences; 15% to 20% were counted once. The ten largest clones capture 8.4% of the sample. Material: blood. The source is a man aged 18 to 29 with Graves' hyperthyroidism.

This clonotype was detected ten times or more. The chain links TRBV6-2 or TRBV6-3 to TRBJ2-7, with a weak D call TRBD2 (6 bases). The V end lost 2 bases, the J end lost 7 bases, and 18 bases lay between the germline ends. Germline lookup yields CDR1 MNHEY and CDR2 SVGEGT. CDR3 length: 15 residues. The CDR3 DNA reads TGTGCCAGCAGTTACAGTTGGCTAGCGATCGTGGAGCAGTACTTC. Its protein is CASSYSWLAIVEQYF.

This clonotype was observed a few times. The chain links TRBV6-1 to TRBJ1-5; D may be TRBD1 (6 bases). There are 14 residues in the CDR3. Germline V lookup: CDR1 MNHNS, CDR2 SASEGT. The V and J ends lost 8 bases and 4 bases respectively, with 15 bases between them. CDR3 loop: CASRPGQLNQPQHF. The CDR3 region has the DNA TGTGCCAGCCGACCAGGACAGCTTAATCAGCCCCAGCATTTT.

There are many counts of this clonotype. The genes are TRBV6-2 or TRBV6-3 and TRBJ2-5, with a possible D match to TRBD2 (6 bases). Germline CDR1 is MNHEY and CDR2 is SVGEGT. V shed 9 bases and J shed 3 bases, with 20 bases lying between them. CDR3 length: 15 amino acids. For the CDR3, the DNA is TGTGCCAGTGAACGTAGCGGAGCCGGCGAAGAGACCCAGTACTTC. Its protein product is CASERSGAGEETQYF.

The V and J genes are TRBV10-3 and TRBJ2-1; D remains ambiguous. The end of the DNA fits TRBJ2-7 better, so the J call may be wrong. Germline V CDR1 and CDR2: ENHRY, SYGVKD. This CDR3 spans 16 amino acids. CDR3 loop: CAITPTARSSYNEQYF. The CDR3 nucleotides read TGTGCCATCACCCCGACTGCAAGGAGCTCCTACAATGAGCAGTACTTC.

There are many counts of this clonotype. The chain joins TRBV5-5 to TRBJ2-5, with TRBD1 as a possible D gene (6 bases). Germline-derived CDR1 and CDR2 are SGHKS and YYEKEE (reference sequence). This CDR3 is 15 amino acids long. V lost 4 bases and J lost 1, with 14 bases in between. In DNA form, the CDR3 reads TGTGCCAGCAGCCAAAACGGGGACATCCAAGAGACCCAGTACTTC. It yields the protein CASSQNGDIQETQYF.

The table lists this clonotype with many counts. This chain uses TRBV5-6 with TRBJ2-4; D gene unclear. Germline V gene sequence: CDR1 SGHDT, CDR2 YYEEEE. This CDR3 is built from 13 residues. V was shortened by 1 base and J by 5 bases, with 7 bases between the two germline ends. The CDR3 DNA reads TGTGCCAGCAGCTTGTGGGCGGAAAACATTCAGTACTTC. Residues: CASSLWAENIQYF.

This clonotype has just a few counts. V gene TRBV12-3 or TRBV12-4 combines with J gene TRBJ2-7, with TRBD2 matching 8 bases. J gave up 4 bases and V 3 bases, and 8 bases lay outside the gene matches. CDR3 length equals 15 residues. The CDR3 reads CASSLVGGAGYEQYF. The CDR3 region has the DNA TGTGCCAGCAGTTTGGTCGGGGGGGCGGGTTACGAGCAGTACTTC.

This clonotype appeared many times. This sequence joins TRBV12-3 or TRBV12-4 and TRBJ2-3; 12 bases agree with TRBD2. This CDR3 is built from 16 residues. J lost 4 bases, V lost 5 bases, and 7 bases had no gene match. CDR3 nucleotide sequence: TGTGCCAGCAGTCAGACTAGCGGGAGAAGGGCAGATACGCAGTATTTT. This codes for CASSQTSGRRADTQYF.

Only a few counts were recorded for this clonotype. The chain recombines TRBV20-1 with TRBJ2-7; D is ambiguous. Per germline, CDR1 DFQATT and CDR2 SNEGSKA (reference sequence). Trimming pared 5 bases from V and 7 bases from J, leaving 15 bases between. The length of the CDR3 is 12 residues. Written as DNA, the CDR3 is TGCAGTGCTCGACCCATGAATTGGGAGCAGTACTTC. Protein sequence: CSARPMNWEQYF.

This clonotype was found many times. CDR3 residues: CASSLTRQGPGEQYF. CDR3 in DNA: TGTGCCAGCAGTTTGACCAGACAGGGTCCGGGCGAGCAGTACTTC. The genes are TRBV12-3 or TRBV12-4 and TRBJ2-7; 7 bases match TRBD1. V was clipped by 3 bases and J by 6 bases; unmatched bases: 11. The CDR3 is 15 amino acids.

This clonotype was recorded at least ten times. The chain has TRBV30 and TRBJ1-2; tentative D call: TRBD1 (6 bases). This CDR3 spans 14 amino acids. Deletions cut 3 bases from V and 8 bases from J, with 19 bases between. Germline CDR1 and CDR2: GTSNPN and SVGIG (reference sequence). The CDR3 reads CAWSVTGGARGYTF. The CDR3 region has the DNA TGTGCCTGGAGCGTGACGGGGGGGGCACGGGGCTACACCTTC.

Concerning this clonotype: Since a much larger clone is just one base distant, this may be a read error. The chain carries TRBV7-9 and TRBJ2-7; D might be TRBD1 (5 bases). The germline gives CDR1 SEHNR, CDR2 FQNEAQ (reference sequence). The CDR3 has 15 residues. The CDR3 nucleotides read TGTGCCAGCAGCTTAGGGCAGGGTTATAGCTACGGGCAGTACTTC. Amino acids: CASSLGQGYSYGQYF.

The chain couples TRBV24-1 to TRBJ1-1, with no clear D. Looked up from germline, CDR1 is KGHDR and CDR2 is SFDVKD. Trimming took off 3 bases at V and 5 bases at J, with 9 bases between the two ends. This CDR3 contains 13 residues. CDR3 amino acids: CATSDPGETEAFF. The CDR3 nucleotides read TGTGCCACCAGTGATCCCGGAGAGACTGAAGCTTTCTTT.

V is TRBV20-1 and J is TRBJ2-7; 7 nucleotides agree with TRBD2. The germline V gene encodes CDR1 DFQATT and CDR2 SNEGSKA (reference sequence). The V gene end was trimmed by 6 bases and the J gene end by 0 bases; junction bases not matched to a gene: 14. This CDR3 is built from 16 residues. CDR3 nucleotides: TGCAGTGCACCGCGGGGCGGGAGAAGGGACTCCTACGAGCAGTACTTC. It specifies CSAPRGGRRDSYEQYF.

This clonotype was observed many times. The J gene is TRBJ2-5, the V gene TRBV29-1; perhaps TRBD1 as D (5 bases). The CDR3 has 11 amino acids. Germline V lookup: CDR1 SQVTM, CDR2 ANQGSEA. Trimming cost V 3 bases and J 5 bases, with 7 bases left between them. The CDR3 reads CSVDRAETQYF. For the CDR3, the DNA is TGCAGCGTTGACAGGGCGGAGACCCAGTACTTC.

This clonotype was observed a few times. CDR3 DNA sequence: TGTGCCAGCAGCCAAGTCAGGGGGCTTGGCTACACCTTC. This gives the protein CASSQVRGLGYTF. This chain connects TRBV14 to TRBJ1-2; 8 bases match TRBD1. J was trimmed by 7 bases and V by 1 base; bases with no gene match: 2. Germline V gives CDR1 SGHDN, CDR2 FVKESK. The CDR3 contains 13 residues.